This T cell receptor beta chain was observed in a study of blood T cell repertoires in COVID-19. Germline V gives CDR1 SGDLS, CDR2 YYNGEE. With 3 bases removed from V and 8 bases from J, the gap between germline ends came to 15 bases. CDR3 length: 15 amino acids. Per the study methods: Counts of nucleated cells, estimated from reference gene primer amplification, were obtained. Sequenced by immunoSEQ multiplex PCR; TCRdb stores in-frame clones only, minus some. The D gene and trimming were derived from the DNA, and the V and J assignments and clone size from that table. The sample lists some 150,000 clones, around nine tenths seen once, with approximately 2.3% in the top ten.

This rearrangement joins TRBV9 to TRBJ1-6; tentative D call: TRBD1 (6 bases). The receptor was derived from a woman aged 70-85 years with acute or convalescent COVID-19. Sequencing input: peripheral blood. The CDR3 loop reads CASSEGGILDSPLHF. The CDR3 DNA reads as TGTGCCAGCAGCGAAGGGGGTATCCTCGATTCACCCCTCCACTTT.